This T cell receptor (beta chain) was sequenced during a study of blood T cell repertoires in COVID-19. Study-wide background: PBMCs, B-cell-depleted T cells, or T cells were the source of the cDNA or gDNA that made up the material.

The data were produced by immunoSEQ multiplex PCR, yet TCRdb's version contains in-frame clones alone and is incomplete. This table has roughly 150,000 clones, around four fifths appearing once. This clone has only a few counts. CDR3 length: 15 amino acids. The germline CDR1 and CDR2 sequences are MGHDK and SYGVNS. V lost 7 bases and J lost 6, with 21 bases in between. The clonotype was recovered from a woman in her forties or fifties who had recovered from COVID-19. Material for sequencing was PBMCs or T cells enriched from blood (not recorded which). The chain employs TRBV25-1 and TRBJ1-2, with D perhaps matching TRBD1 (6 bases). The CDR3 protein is CASTPTGAGVNGYTF. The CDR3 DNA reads TGTGCCAGCACCCCCACCGGGGCAGGGGTAAATGGCTACACCTTC.